The source of this TCR beta chain is a study of cytomegalovirus exposure and HLA in healthy donors. Study-level findings and limits: A few CMV-associated chains proved CMV antigen-specific in vitro.

PCR was performed using 60 Vbeta and 13 Jbeta primers. Assay used: immunoSEQ multiplex PCR; TCRdb lists only in-frame clones, some missing. The sample holds nearly 110,000 clones, 81% seen once. Details on this clone: Its antigen is as yet unknown.

The sample was PBMCs. The clonotype comes from a man between 25 and 39 years old in good health and CMV-seronegative.

CDR3 loop: CASSDEVTGAGGYTF. For the CDR3, the DNA is TGTGCCAGCAGTGACGAAGTGACAGGGGCTGGGGGCTACACCTTC. This sequence joins TRBV6-1 and TRBJ1-2, with 8 bases matching TRBD1. The CDR3 runs 15 residues. The trim removed 3 bases at V and 8 bases at J, leaving 11 bases unmatched. Looked up from germline, CDR1 is MNHNS and CDR2 is SASEGT.